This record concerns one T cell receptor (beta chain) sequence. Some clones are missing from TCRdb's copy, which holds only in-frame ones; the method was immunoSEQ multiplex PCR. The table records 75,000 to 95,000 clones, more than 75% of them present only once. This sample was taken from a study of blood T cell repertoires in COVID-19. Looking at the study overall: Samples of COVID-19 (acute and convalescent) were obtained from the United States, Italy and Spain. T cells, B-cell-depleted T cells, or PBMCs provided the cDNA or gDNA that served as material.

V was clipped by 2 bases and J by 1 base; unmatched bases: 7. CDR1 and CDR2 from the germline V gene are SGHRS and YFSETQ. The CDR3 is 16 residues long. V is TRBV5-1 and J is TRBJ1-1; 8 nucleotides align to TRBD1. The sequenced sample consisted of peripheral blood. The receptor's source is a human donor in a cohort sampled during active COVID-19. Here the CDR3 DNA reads TGCGCCAGCAGCTTATACGGACAGGGCTCGAACACTGAAGCTTTCTTT. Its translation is CASSLYGQGSNTEAFF.